The rows below give T cell receptor beta chains drawn from one sample of a study of Ad26.COV2.S vaccination and SARS-CoV-2 variants. TCRdb keeps only in-frame clones here, not all; method: immunoSEQ multiplex PCR. Here the sample spans roughly 380,000 clones, approximately 87% being singletons. The sample consisted of peripheral blood, taken in a trial of Ad26.COV2.S vaccine versus placebo. Receptors originate from a person aged 18-60 years who received the Ad26.COV2.S COVID-19 vaccine or a placebo. Each CDR3 is given with its conserved first and last residue. The D gene is left open where the match is weak. Only part of the rows carry a size: once, few, many, or a class if the clone is expanded.

j_gene	abundance	v_gene	d_gene	CDR3aa	CDR3nt
TRBJ2-1	few	TRBV29-1	TRBD1	CSVDWSGGAYNEQFF	TGCAGCGTTGATTGGTCAGGGGGTGCCTACAATGAGCAGTTCTTC
TRBJ1-1	NA	TRBV6-6	TRBD1	CASSQDRGRFTAFF	TGTGCCAGCAGTCAGGACAGGGGAAGATTTACGGCTTTCTTT
TRBJ2-7	NA	TRBV6-2/TRBV6-3	NA	CASSQSGAFSSYEQYF	TGTGCCAGCAGTCAATCAGGGGCCTTCAGCTCCTACGAGCAGTACTTC
TRBJ1-5	NA	TRBV6-5	TRBD1	CASSQTGRDQPQHF	TGTGCCAGCAGCCAGACAGGGAGGGATCAGCCCCAGCATTTT
TRBJ2-3	NA	TRBV5-5	TRBD1	CASSLDGTETDTQYF	TGTGCCAGCAGCTTGGACGGGACAGAGACAGATACGCAGTATTTT
TRBJ1-3	NA	TRBV12-3/TRBV12-4	NA	CASSRGTGNTIYF	TGTGCCAGCAGTAGGGGTACTGGAAACACCATATATTTT
TRBJ2-3	NA	TRBV28	NA	CASRRASTDTQYF	TGTGCCAGCAGACGGGCCAGCACAGATACGCAGTATTTT
TRBJ2-3	NA	TRBV2	TRBD2	CASRLAGHSTDTQYF	TGTGCCAGCAGACTAGCGGGACATAGCACAGATACGCAGTATTTT
TRBJ2-7	NA	TRBV18	NA	CASSQTDEQYF	TGTGCCAGCTCACAGACAGACGAGCAGTACTTC
TRBJ2-7	NA	TRBV18	NA	CASSSGQIYEQYF	TGTGCCAGCTCATCAGGACAGATCTACGAGCAGTACTTC
TRBJ2-1	NA	TRBV9	TRBD2	CASSGFLRTSVDNEQFF	TGTGCCAGCAGCGGGTTTTTAAGGACTAGCGTCGACAATGAGCAGTTCTTC
TRBJ2-5	NA	TRBV19	TRBD1	CASSTMTGQETQYF	TGTGCCAGTAGTACAATGACAGGGCAAGAGACCCAGTACTTC
TRBJ1-6	NA	TRBV5-1	NA	CASSLGDRQDYKPLHF	TGCGCCAGCAGCTTGGGCGACAGGCAGGATTATAAGCCCCTCCACTTT
TRBJ2-5	NA	TRBV3-1/TRBV3-2	NA	CASSPRYF	TGTGCCAGCAGCCCCCGGTACTTC
TRBJ1-6	NA	TRBV5-1	NA	CASSLVAGGENSPLHF	TGCGCCAGCAGCTTGGTGGCGGGGGGGGAGAATTCACCCCTCCACTTT
TRBJ2-2	NA	TRBV24-1	NA	CATRSRGPATGELFF	TGTGCCACCAGGAGCAGGGGACCTGCTACCGGGGAGCTGTTTTTT
TRBJ1-5	NA	TRBV2	NA	CASSEFQVSYNQPQHF	TGTGCCAGCTCGGAGTTCCAGGTTTCCTATAATCAGCCCCAGCATTTT
TRBJ2-7	NA	TRBV12-3/TRBV12-4	NA	CASGGGGEQYF	TGTGCCAGCGGGGGAGGGGGTGAGCAGTACTTC